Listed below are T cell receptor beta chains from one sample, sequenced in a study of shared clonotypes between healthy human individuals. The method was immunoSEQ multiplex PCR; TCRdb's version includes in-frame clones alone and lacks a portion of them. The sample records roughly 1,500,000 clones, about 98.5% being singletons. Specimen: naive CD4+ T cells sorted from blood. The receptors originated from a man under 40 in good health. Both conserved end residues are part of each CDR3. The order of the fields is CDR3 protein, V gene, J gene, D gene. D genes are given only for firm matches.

CDR3aa: CASSFPTGYTF
v_gene: TRBV28
j_gene: TRBJ1-2
d_gene: -

CDR3aa: CASSPKRLAGVYEQYF
v_gene: TRBV27
j_gene: TRBJ2-7
d_gene: TRBD2

CDR3aa: CASSFVGSFEVESDTQYF
v_gene: TRBV5-6
j_gene: TRBJ2-3
d_gene: -

CDR3aa: CASSLFAGLEQFF
v_gene: TRBV14
j_gene: TRBJ2-1
d_gene: -

CDR3aa: CASSLQGVFAGELFF
v_gene: TRBV13
j_gene: TRBJ2-2
d_gene: TRBD1

CDR3aa: CASSLPRVDEQYF
v_gene: TRBV5-6
j_gene: TRBJ2-7
d_gene: -

CDR3aa: CASSGGHHYEQYF
v_gene: TRBV5-1
j_gene: TRBJ2-7
d_gene: -

CDR3aa: CASSPLTGTSLSGNTIYF
v_gene: TRBV7-2
j_gene: TRBJ1-3
d_gene: -

CDR3aa: CASTHNRRAPGELFF
v_gene: TRBV2
j_gene: TRBJ2-2
d_gene: -

CDR3aa: CASSERGTYQETQYF
v_gene: TRBV2
j_gene: TRBJ2-5
d_gene: -

CDR3aa: CASSVKLGTSTDTQYF
v_gene: TRBV19
j_gene: TRBJ2-3
d_gene: -

CDR3aa: CASSSRQGIGETQYF
v_gene: TRBV13
j_gene: TRBJ2-5
d_gene: -

CDR3aa: CASSYTNQETQYF
v_gene: TRBV18
j_gene: TRBJ2-5
d_gene: -

CDR3aa: CASSLRGTSGSYNEQFF
v_gene: TRBV5-1
j_gene: TRBJ2-1
d_gene: TRBD2

CDR3aa: CSVEQGDEKLFF
v_gene: TRBV29-1
j_gene: TRBJ1-4
d_gene: TRBD1

CDR3aa: CASSPPSGETQYF
v_gene: TRBV18
j_gene: TRBJ2-5
d_gene: -

CDR3aa: CASSYDTNAHNEQFF
v_gene: TRBV6-5
j_gene: TRBJ2-1
d_gene: -

CDR3aa: CASSLDRASTEAFF
v_gene: TRBV7-2
j_gene: TRBJ1-1
d_gene: -

CDR3aa: CASSPGQYSNQPQHF
v_gene: TRBV9
j_gene: TRBJ1-5
d_gene: TRBD1

CDR3aa: CSVSGLDEQFF
v_gene: TRBV29-1
j_gene: TRBJ2-1
d_gene: -

CDR3aa: CASSRERAYEQYF
v_gene: TRBV2
j_gene: TRBJ2-7
d_gene: -

CDR3aa: CASSIQAGPFYEQYF
v_gene: TRBV19
j_gene: TRBJ2-7
d_gene: -

CDR3aa: CASSPITDTQYF
v_gene: TRBV18
j_gene: TRBJ2-3
d_gene: -

CDR3aa: CASNGFRQETQYF
v_gene: TRBV6-1
j_gene: TRBJ2-5
d_gene: -

CDR3aa: CASGSDRAYEQYF
v_gene: TRBV28
j_gene: TRBJ2-7
d_gene: TRBD1

CDR3aa: CASSLAQGQPQHF
v_gene: TRBV5-6
j_gene: TRBJ1-5
d_gene: -

CDR3aa: CASSSEGLGEQYF
v_gene: TRBV2
j_gene: TRBJ2-7
d_gene: -

CDR3aa: CSGGTGAPYEQYF
v_gene: TRBV29-1
j_gene: TRBJ2-7
d_gene: TRBD1

CDR3aa: CAINTGTSGTDEQFF
v_gene: TRBV10-3
j_gene: TRBJ2-1
d_gene: TRBD2

CDR3aa: CASTPRRVSLNEQFF
v_gene: TRBV6-1
j_gene: TRBJ2-1
d_gene: -

CDR3aa: CASSQEQGNGNTIYF
v_gene: TRBV4-2
j_gene: TRBJ1-3
d_gene: TRBD1

CDR3aa: CASSRQGGRETQYF
v_gene: TRBV28
j_gene: TRBJ2-5
d_gene: TRBD1

CDR3aa: CASSQELAGVNEQFF
v_gene: TRBV4-1
j_gene: TRBJ2-1
d_gene: TRBD2

CDR3aa: CASSLRDGWGAETQYF
v_gene: TRBV7-2
j_gene: TRBJ2-5
d_gene: -

CDR3aa: CASSVFGGGAGEKLFF
v_gene: TRBV9
j_gene: TRBJ1-4
d_gene: TRBD1

CDR3aa: CASSGLGSSGRSTDTQYF
v_gene: TRBV25-1
j_gene: TRBJ2-3
d_gene: TRBD2

CDR3aa: CASSSVPPGEAFF
v_gene: TRBV28
j_gene: TRBJ1-1
d_gene: -

CDR3aa: CASSSPGQGHNEQFF
v_gene: TRBV28
j_gene: TRBJ2-1
d_gene: TRBD1

CDR3aa: CASRENTDTQYF
v_gene: TRBV2
j_gene: TRBJ2-3
d_gene: -